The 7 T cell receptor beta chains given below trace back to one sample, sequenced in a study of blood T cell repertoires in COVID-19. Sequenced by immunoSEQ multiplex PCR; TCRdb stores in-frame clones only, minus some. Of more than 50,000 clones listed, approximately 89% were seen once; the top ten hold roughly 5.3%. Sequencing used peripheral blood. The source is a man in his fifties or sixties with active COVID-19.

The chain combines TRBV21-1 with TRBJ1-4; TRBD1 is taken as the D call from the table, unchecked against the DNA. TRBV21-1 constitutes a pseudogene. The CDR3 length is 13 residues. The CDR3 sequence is CASSRTGGEKLFF. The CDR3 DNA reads TGTGCCAGCAGCCGGACAGGGGGTGAAAAACTGTTTTTT.

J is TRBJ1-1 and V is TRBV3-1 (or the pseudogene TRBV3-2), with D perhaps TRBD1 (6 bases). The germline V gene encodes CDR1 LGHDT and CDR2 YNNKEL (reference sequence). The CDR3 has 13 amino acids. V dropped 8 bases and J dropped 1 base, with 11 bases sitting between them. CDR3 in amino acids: CASARGPNTEAFF. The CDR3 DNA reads TGTGCCAGCGCCAGGGGCCCGAACACTGAAGCTTTCTTT.

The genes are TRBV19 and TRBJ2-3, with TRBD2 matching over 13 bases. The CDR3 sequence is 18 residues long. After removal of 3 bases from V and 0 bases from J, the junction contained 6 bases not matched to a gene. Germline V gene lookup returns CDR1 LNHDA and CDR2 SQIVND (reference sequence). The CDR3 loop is CASSMRGTSGVSTDTQYF. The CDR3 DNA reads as TGTGCCAGTAGTATGAGAGGGACTAGCGGGGTGAGCACAGATACGCAGTATTTT.

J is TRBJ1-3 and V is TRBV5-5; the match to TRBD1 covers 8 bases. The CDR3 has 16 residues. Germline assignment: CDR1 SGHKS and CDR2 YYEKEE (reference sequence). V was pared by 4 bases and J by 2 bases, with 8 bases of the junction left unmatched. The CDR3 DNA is TGTGCCAGCAGCCGCAAACAGGGGGTAGCTGGAAACACCATATATTTT. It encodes CASSRKQGVAGNTIYF. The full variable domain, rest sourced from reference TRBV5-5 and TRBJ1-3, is DAGVTQSPTHLIKTRGQQVTLRCSPISGHKSVSWYQQVLGQGPQFIFQYYEKEERGRGNFPDRFSARQFPNYSSELNVNALLLGDSALYLCASSRKQGVAGNTIYFGEGSWLTVV.

CDR3 protein: CASSLSLGQGGPYEQYF. The CDR3 DNA sequence: TGCGCCAGCAGCTTGTCTCTAGGACAGGGAGGACCCTACGAGCAGTACTTC. The chain combines TRBV5-1 with TRBJ2-7, with TRBD1 matching 8 bases. The CDR3 is made up of 17 amino acids. J gave up 2 bases and V 1 base, and 11 bases lay outside the gene matches. CDR1 is SGHRS and CDR2 is YFSETQ in the germline V gene.

The CDR3 DNA sequence: TGTGCCAGCAGCCAAGTTCAGCGGGAGGGGGGCACAGATACGCAGTATTTT. Translating it yields CASSQVQREGGTDTQYF. This chain uses TRBV4-2 with TRBJ2-3; TRBD2 aligns across 10 bases. CDR3 length equals 17 residues. Germline CDR1 is LGHNA and CDR2 is YNFKEQ. Trimming took 1 base from V and 1 from J; bases not matched to a gene: 5.

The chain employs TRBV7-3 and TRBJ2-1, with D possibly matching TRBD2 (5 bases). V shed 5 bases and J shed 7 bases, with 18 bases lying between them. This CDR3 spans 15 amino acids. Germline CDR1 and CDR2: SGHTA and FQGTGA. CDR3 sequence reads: CASSPFTTTGNEQFF. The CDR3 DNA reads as TGTGCCAGCAGCCCGTTTACCACCACGGGGAATGAGCAGTTCTTC.